This passage covers 15 T cell receptor beta chains from one sample sequenced in a study of OX40 agonist ivuxolimab in advanced cancers. Here immunoSEQ multiplex PCR was the method, and the copy in TCRdb shows in-frame clones only, minus some. The sample shows 45,000 to 65,000 clones, 75% to 85% of them seen only once. Sequences were derived from CD4+ or CD8+ T cells sorted from blood, sampled in a trial of the OX40 agonist ivuxolimab. Source of these receptors: an adult with an advanced solid tumor such as melanoma, head and neck, liver or kidney cancer.

The chain uses TRBV27 and TRBJ1-5; 8 nucleotides agree with TRBD1. Germline-derived CDR1 and CDR2 are MNHEY and SMNVEV (reference sequence). The CDR3 sequence is 15 residues long. Trimming at V came to 0 bases and at J to 2 bases, leaving 0 bases not matched to a gene. The CDR3 DNA reads as TGTGCCAGCAGTTTATCGACAGGGGGCAATCAGCCCCAGCATTTT. Its translation: CASSLSTGGNQPQHF.

In nucleotides, the CDR3 is TGCGCCAGCAGCCCCCAGTGGGGGTCGGGGGGTTGGGGCTATGGCTACACCTTC. Translated, it gives CASSPQWGSGGWGYGYTF. The V gene is TRBV4-3, the J gene TRBJ1-2, with D tentatively TRBD1 (5 bases). V lost 4 bases and J 4 bases, leaving 25 bases between the germline ends. The length of the CDR3 is 18 residues. Germline V CDR1 and CDR2: LGHNA, YSLEER.

The chain couples TRBV6-1 to TRBJ1-1; D remains unclear. Trimming left V 6 bases short and J 4 bases short, with 15 bases between. In germline, CDR1 is MNHNS, CDR2 SASEGT. This CDR3 is built from 14 residues. The CDR3 coding sequence is TGTGCCAGCAGACGATCGATCGGGGTCACTGAAGCTTTCTTT. Protein sequence: CASRRSIGVTEAFF.

CDR3 nucleotide sequence: TGTGCCAGCAGCTTAGGAAGACAGGGCAATTCACCCCTCCACTTT. Protein sequence: CASSLGRQGNSPLHF. The rearrangement links TRBV7-6 to TRBJ1-6, with TRBD1 identical over 7 bases. J lost 7 bases, V lost 1 base, and 4 bases had no gene match. CDR3 length equals 15 residues. CDR1 and CDR2 (germline): SGHVS, FNYEAQ.

The V gene is TRBV27, the J gene TRBJ1-1, with 8 bases that match TRBD1. The germline CDR1 and CDR2 sequences are MNHEY and SMNVEV (reference sequence). This CDR3 region has 18 residues. J was trimmed by 4 bases and V by 3 bases; bases with no gene match: 16. The CDR3 DNA is TGTGCCAGCAGTTTCCTAAGTGGGCAGGGGGCGGTTAGCACTGAAGCTTTCTTT. The encoded protein is CASSFLSGQGAVSTEAFF.

The CDR3 region has the DNA TGTGCCAGCAGCCAAGGACTCGGCCAAGAGACCCAGTACTTC. This gives the protein CASSQGLGQETQYF. V and J are TRBV14 and TRBJ2-5, with D unclear. The germline gives CDR1 SGHDN, CDR2 FVKESK. The CDR3 covers 14 residues. V was trimmed by 1 base and J by 1 base, leaving 7 bases between them.

This chain uses TRBV6-5 with TRBJ2-7; D is possibly TRBD1 or TRBD2 (5 bases each). CDR1 is MNHEY and CDR2 is SVGAGI in the germline V gene. The CDR3 has 15 amino acids. CDR3 nucleotides: TGTGTGCTTCGTCTATCGGGACCGTCTGCCTACGAGCAGTACTTC. It encodes CVLRLSGPSAYEQYF.

J is TRBJ2-7 and V is TRBV9, with D hard to call. Germline-derived CDR1 and CDR2 are SGDLS and YYNGEE. Deletions cut 2 bases from V and 6 bases from J, with 9 bases between. The CDR3 runs 12 residues. The CDR3 protein is CASSVDHFEQYF. Here the CDR3 DNA reads TGTGCCAGCAGCGTGGATCATTTCGAGCAGTACTTC.

J is TRBJ1-2 and V is TRBV5-1; tentatively, D is TRBD1 (5 bases). The length of the CDR3 is 14 residues. The germline gives CDR1 SGHRS, CDR2 YFSETQ. V was trimmed by 1 base and J by 7 bases, leaving 14 bases between them. The CDR3, as DNA: TGCGCCAGCAGCTTGCGTGGCAGGGAGGCTGGCTACACCTTC. Translation gives CASSLRGREAGYTF. The full variable domain, rest sourced from reference TRBV5-1 and TRBJ1-2, is KAGVTQTPRYLIKTRGQQVTLSCSPISGHRSVSWYQQTPGQGLQFLFEYFSETQRNKGNFPGRFSGRQFSNSRSEMNVSTLELGDSALYLCASSLRGREAGYTFGSGTRLTVV.

This clone has just a few counts. The chain joins TRBV29-1 to TRBJ2-2, with a weak D call TRBD1 (6 bases). The germline CDR1 and CDR2 sequences are SQVTM and ANQGSEA. There are 14 residues in the CDR3. Trimming removed 3 bases at V and 6 bases at J, with 14 bases between. The CDR3 DNA is TGCAGCGTTGAGAGGGGGTTCGGAGCCGGGGAGCTGTTTTTT. It codes for CSVERGFGAGELFF.

The chain is built from TRBV7-3 and TRBJ2-2, with TRBD1 matching over 7 bases. V lost 4 bases, J lost 0 bases, and 2 bases stayed unmatched. The CDR3 extends over 15 amino acids. Germline V gene lookup returns CDR1 SGHTA and CDR2 FQGTGA. The CDR3 region has the DNA TGTGCCAGCAGCTCGGGACAGCCGAACACCGGGGAGCTGTTTTTT. As protein: CASSSGQPNTGELFF.

Here the CDR3 reads CASKRGGRDTQYF. CDR3 DNA sequence: TGTGCCAGCAAACGGGGGGGCCGGGATACGCAGTATTTT. V gene TRBV6-5 combines with J gene TRBJ2-3; 8 bases are shared with TRBD2. Per germline, CDR1 MNHEY and CDR2 SVGAGI. The CDR3 totals 13 residues. V was pared by 7 bases and J by 6 bases, with 6 bases of the junction left unmatched.

The V call is TRBV27, the J call TRBJ1-1, with D perhaps TRBD1 (5 bases). This CDR3 contains 15 residues. The V and J ends lost 0 bases and 4 bases respectively, with 12 bases between them. In germline, CDR1 is MNHEY, CDR2 SMNVEV (reference sequence). As DNA, the CDR3 is TGTGCCAGCAGTTTATCATTGGGGGTCGGCACTGAAGCTTTCTTT. It yields the protein CASSLSLGVGTEAFF.

CDR3 sequence (DNA): TGTGCCAGCAGGGAGGGGGGATACGAGCAGTACTTC. This gives the protein CASREGGYEQYF. The genes are TRBV28 and TRBJ2-7; the D gene could be TRBD1 or TRBD2 (6 bases each). Trimming left V 6 bases short and J 4 bases short, with 10 bases between. This CDR3 region has 12 residues. Per the germline V gene, CDR1 is MDHEN and CDR2 is SYDVKM.

The V gene is TRBV25-1, the J gene TRBJ1-2, with D possibly TRBD1 on 5 matching bases. Germline CDR1 MGHDK, CDR2 SYGVNS. The CDR3 is 12 residues long. V lost 2 bases and J lost 8, with 9 bases in between. CDR3 sequence (DNA): TGTGCCAGCAGTGAACAGGGTCAGGGCTACACCTTC. The encoded protein is CASSEQGQGYTF.